These 16 T cell receptor beta chains came from one sample sequenced in a study of cytomegalovirus exposure and HLA in healthy donors (TCRdb year 2017). The library was prepared using the immunoSEQ multiplex PCR assay. For the multiplex PCR, a mixture combining 60 forward primers for TCR Vbeta segments and 13 reverse primers for TCR Jbeta segments was used. TCRdb mirrors the immuneACCESS table, restricted to in-frame sequences. Some clones are absent from its copies; in checked studies, under half trace to an unresolved V gene, and the reason for the others is unknown. For this sample there are about 160,000 clones; approximately 80% appear just once. Roughly 4.7% of the sample goes to the ten largest clones. Sequencing was carried out using PBMCs. The receptors originated from a woman between 45 and 60 years old in good health and CMV-seropositive.

The chain joins TRBV6-1 to TRBJ2-3, with a tentative D call TRBD2 (5 bases). The CDR3 runs to 15 residues. Per germline, CDR1 MNHNS and CDR2 SASEGT. The CDR3 coding sequence is TGTGCGACCCGCCGATCACCGGGGATCACAGATACGCAGTATTTT. Its translation: CATRRSPGITDTQYF.

The genes are TRBV30 and TRBJ2-5, with 12 positions matching TRBD2. Germline assignment: CDR1 GTSNPN and CDR2 SVGIG (reference sequence). V dropped 4 bases and J dropped 5; count of bases not matched to a gene: 5. This CDR3 is 14 amino acids long. The CDR3 is CAWTSGGAGETQYF. CDR3 DNA sequence: TGTGCCTGGACTAGCGGGGGGGCCGGGGAGACCCAGTACTTC.

On this clone: Germline is not matched at one junction end, which may reflect a read error. In DNA form, the CDR3 reads TGTTCCAGCAGCCTAGAGGGGGGACAGGGGGTTTACGAGCAGTACTTC. It encodes CSSSLEGGQGVYEQYF. This chain connects TRBV7-9 to TRBJ2-7, with TRBD1 matching over 11 bases. Germline-derived CDR1 and CDR2 are SEHNR and FQNEAQ (reference sequence). The CDR3 totals 16 residues.

The CDR3 reads CSAGQGMNTEAFF. The DNA of the CDR3 is TGCAGCGCGGGACAGGGGATGAACACTGAAGCTTTCTTT. The V and J genes are TRBV29-1 and TRBJ1-1, with 10 bases fitting TRBD1. J gave up 0 bases and V 7 bases, and 2 bases lay outside the gene matches. Germline V CDR1 and CDR2: SQVTM, ANQGSEA. This CDR3 contains 13 residues. Full variable domain (rest looked up from reference TRBV29-1 and TRBJ1-1): SAVISQKPSRDICQRGTSLTIQCQVDSQVTMMFWYRQQPGQSLTLIATANQGSEATYESGFVIDKFPISRPNLTFSTLTVSNMSPEDSSIYLCSAGQGMNTEAFFGQGTRLTVV.

The chain has TRBV4-3 and TRBJ2-1; TRBD2 agrees at 8 bases. V was clipped by 4 bases and J by 8 bases; unmatched bases: 13. CDR3 length: 16 amino acids. Germline CDR1 and CDR2: LGHNA and YSLEER. CDR3 bases: TGCGCCAGCAGCCCGGAGTTGGGAGCGGGAGCAGATGAGCAGTTCTTC. Amino acids: CASSPELGAGADEQFF.

This sequence joins TRBV15 and TRBJ2-7; 7 bases fit TRBD2. After removal of 3 bases from V and 1 base from J, the junction contained 12 bases not matched to a gene. The CDR3 sequence is 17 residues long. Germline CDR1 is LNHNV and CDR2 is YYDKDF (reference sequence). The CDR3, as DNA: TGTGCCACCAGCAGCGGGAGTGGGGCGGGGGAGTCCTACGAGCAGTACTTC. It translates to CATSSGSGAGESYEQYF.

J is TRBJ2-7 and V is TRBV29-1; 8 bases map to TRBD2. This CDR3 has 14 residues. V dropped 5 bases and J dropped 3; count of bases not matched to a gene: 9. Germline CDR1 and CDR2: SQVTM and ANQGSEA. The CDR3 sequence: CSVLAGGKSYEQYF. The CDR3, as DNA: TGCAGCGTTCTAGCGGGCGGAAAAAGCTACGAGCAGTACTTC.

The chain carries TRBV29-1 and TRBJ2-1; D perhaps matches TRBD2 (7 bases). The CDR3 is made up of 14 amino acids. Germline-derived CDR1 and CDR2 are SQVTM and ANQGSEA. Deletions cut 5 bases from V and 4 bases from J, with 15 bases between. The CDR3 DNA sequence: TGCAGCGTTAGAGGGGGGGCGTCTTACAATGAGCAGTTCTTC. Translating gives CSVRGGASYNEQFF.

A note on this clone: An end of the junction does not agree with germline; a read error may underlie this. The chain uses TRBV2 and TRBJ1-1; 7 nucleotides line up with TRBD1. Germline V CDR1 and CDR2: SNHLY, FYNNEI. CDR3 length equals 11 residues. In DNA, the CDR3 is TGTGCCGGGACAGTGAAGACTGAAGCTTTCTTT. Protein product: CAGTVKTEAFF.

The rearrangement joins TRBV30 to TRBJ1-3; TRBD1 matches at 11 bases. With 1 base clipped from V and 2 bases from J, the junction kept 13 bases outside the gene matches. CDR3 length: 19 residues. Per the germline V gene, CDR1 is GTSNPN and CDR2 is SVGIG (reference sequence). CDR3: CAWSAYAGTGGNTGNTIYF. The CDR3 DNA follows: TGTGCCTGGAGTGCTTACGCCGGGACAGGGGGAAATACTGGAAACACCATATATTTT. The full variable domain, with the rest looked up from reference TRBV30 and TRBJ1-3, is SQTIHQWPATLVQPVGSPLSLECTVEGTSNPNLYWYRQAAGRGLQLLFYSVGIGQISSEVPQNLSASRPQDRQFILSSKKLLLSDSGFYLCAWSAYAGTGGNTGNTIYFGEGSWLTVV.

The chain is built from TRBV13 and TRBJ2-2; tentative D call: TRBD1 (5 bases). This CDR3 comprises 18 residues. The germline V gene has CDR1 PRHDT and CDR2 FYEKMQ (reference sequence). V lost 3 bases and J 0 bases, leaving 17 bases between the germline ends. DNA for the CDR3: TGTGCCAGCAGCTTTAGCCAGGGTATGGCATCGAACACCGGGGAGCTGTTTTTT. This encodes CASSFSQGMASNTGELFF.

V is TRBV9 and J is TRBJ1-3, with D tentatively TRBD1 (5 bases). Germline V gives CDR1 SGDLS, CDR2 YYNGEE. This CDR3 has 14 amino acids. The V end was cut by 3 bases, the J end by 0 bases, with 7 bases between. CDR3 protein: CASSAQVSGNTIYF. Here the CDR3 DNA reads TGTGCCAGCAGCGCACAGGTCTCTGGAAACACCATATATTTT. Variable domain in full (rest from reference TRBV9 and TRBJ1-3): DSGVTQTPKHLITATGQRVTLRCSPRSGDLSVYWYQQSLDQGLQFLIQYYNGEERAKGNILERFSAQQFPDLHSELNLSSLELGDSALYFCASSAQVSGNTIYFGEGSWLTVV.

This sequence joins TRBV7-9 and TRBJ1-1, with no clear D. V lost 8 bases and J 1 base, leaving 11 bases between the germline ends. The length of the CDR3 is 13 residues. Germline V gives CDR1 SEHNR, CDR2 FQNEAQ (reference sequence). The CDR3 DNA is TGTGCCAGCGGGTCCGGGAGGAACACTGAAGCTTTCTTT. As protein: CASGSGRNTEAFF.

This chain joins TRBV27 and TRBJ2-3, with TRBD1 identical over 8 bases. Germline values: CDR1 MNHEY, CDR2 SMNVEV (reference sequence). Losses at the gene ends were 1 base for V and 1 base for J; bases not matched to a gene: 1. The CDR3 contains 15 residues. The CDR3 protein is CASSLWGQGTDTQYF. The CDR3 bases are TGTGCCAGCAGTTTATGGGGACAGGGCACAGATACGCAGTATTTT.

The J gene is TRBJ1-5, the V gene TRBV5-1; D is possibly TRBD1 (6 bases). Trimming took 4 bases from V and 7 from J, leaving 15 bases between them. The germline gives CDR1 SGHRS, CDR2 YFSETQ. The CDR3 is 14 residues long. CDR3 in amino acids: CASSQGQPGQPQHF. The DNA for the CDR3 is TGCGCCAGCAGCCAAGGACAGCCGGGACAGCCCCAGCATTTT.

Comment on this clone: One end of the junction fails to match germline, which may point to a read error. The sample contains more than one DNA sequence encoding this CDR3. This rearrangement joins TRBV10-3 to TRBJ1-2; 10 bases line up with TRBD1. This CDR3 is built from 15 residues. Germline V gene sequence: CDR1 ENHRY, CDR2 SYGVKD. CDR3 amino acids: CAISPGQGVGYGYTF. CDR3 in DNA: TGCGCCATCAGCCCCGGACAGGGGGTGGGCTATGGCTACACCTTC.